The clone carrying this T cell receptor beta chain showed up just once. This CDR3 is 14 amino acids long. The V end lost 4 bases, the J end lost 6 bases, and 11 bases lay between the germline ends. From germline, CDR1 is SGHRS and CDR2 YFSETQ. Per the study methods: Nucleated cell counts were estimated from reference gene primer amplification. The data were produced by immunoSEQ multiplex PCR, yet TCRdb's version contains in-frame clones alone and is incomplete. Clone size and the V and J calls come from that table; the DNA yielded D and trimming. The data show roughly 220,000 clones, about four fifths seen once. These data are taken from a study of blood T cell repertoires in COVID-19. Study summary: The United States, Italy and Spain supplied acute and convalescent COVID-19 samples.

Individuals drawn from approximately 22 US areas were roughly 18 to 100 years old. Sequencing was performed on PBMCs or T cells enriched from blood (not recorded which). The rearrangement uses TRBV5-1 and TRBJ1-6, with D maybe TRBD1 (6 bases). The sequence derives from a woman in her thirties or forties with acute COVID-19. The DNA of the CDR3 is TGCGCCAGCAGCCCAGGGGCAAGTAATTCACCCCTCCACTTT. Residues: CASSPGASNSPLHF.